Shown below are 26 T cell receptor beta chains from a single sample sequenced in a study of blood T cell repertoires in COVID-19. Sequenced by immunoSEQ multiplex PCR; TCRdb stores in-frame clones only, minus some. Seen here are about 260,000 clones, approximately 89% observed once, and the top ten hold around 3.2%. The specimen was PBMCs or T cells enriched from blood (not recorded which). These receptors all stem from a woman aged 40 to 55 who had been exposed to COVID-19.

This clone was observed once. The chain links TRBV3-1 (or the pseudogene TRBV3-2) to TRBJ2-1; D might be TRBD1 (5 bases). CDR3 length: 11 amino acids. The ends were cut back, 7 bases at V and 9 bases at J, with 10 bases in the middle. The germline V gene encodes CDR1 LGHDT and CDR2 YNNKEL (reference sequence). The CDR3 loop is CASKGTGEQFF. The CDR3 bases are TGTGCCAGCAAAGGAACAGGTGAGCAGTTCTTC.

In this sample, this clone turned up once. The chain couples TRBV4-1 to TRBJ2-2; weak D call: TRBD1 (5 bases). CDR3 length: 15 residues. In germline, CDR1 is MGHRA, CDR2 YSYEKL. V was clipped by 3 bases and J by 5 bases, with 13 bases between them. The CDR3 loop reads CASSHLTTETGELFF. The CDR3 bases are TGCGCCAGCAGCCACCTTACGACAGAAACCGGGGAGCTGTTTTTT.

CDR3 nucleotide sequence: TGTGCCAGCAGTTACTATCGGAGCAATCAGCCCCAGCATTTT. This codes for CASSYYRSNQPQHF. The chain recombines TRBV6-5 with TRBJ1-5; no definite D call. V dropped 1 base and J dropped 1 base, with 5 bases sitting between them. CDR3 length: 14 amino acids. Germline V gene data show CDR1 as MNHEY and CDR2 as SVGAGI.

The chain employs TRBV7-8 and TRBJ1-2, with 7 bases that match TRBD1. The germline V gene encodes CDR1 SGHVS and CDR2 FQNEAQ. The CDR3 has 13 amino acids. The junction had 9 bases not matched to a gene; V was cut back by 7 bases and J by 7 bases. Written as DNA, the CDR3 is TGTGCCAGCAAGGGGGCAAATCGGGCTGGCTACACCTTC. It yields the protein CASKGANRAGYTF.

The chain is built from TRBV14 and TRBJ1-1; 9 bases map to TRBD1. In germline, CDR1 is SGHDN, CDR2 FVKESK. With 4 bases clipped from V and 4 bases from J, the junction kept 13 bases outside the gene matches. This CDR3 is built from 17 residues. The CDR3 bases are TGTGCCAGCAGCCCCAGGACAGGGGCGATGTCCGGCACTGAAGCTTTCTTT. Amino acid sequence: CASSPRTGAMSGTEAFF.

The chain recombines TRBV27 with TRBJ2-5, with 12 bases fitting TRBD2. Germline CDR1 and CDR2: MNHEY and SMNVEV (reference sequence). The V segment lost 7 bases and the J segment 5 bases; nucleotides outside the gene matches: 14. The CDR3 loop spans 17 amino acids. CDR3 sequence (DNA): TGTGCCAGCACCGCCCTGACTAGCGGGGGCCCCGGGGAGACCCAGTACTTC. It specifies CASTALTSGGPGETQYF.

The rearrangement joins TRBV12-3 or TRBV12-4 to TRBJ2-5; D possibly corresponds to TRBD1 (7 bases). This CDR3 contains 11 residues. V lost 7 bases and J lost 7, with 10 bases in between. The CDR3 DNA sequence: TGTGCCAGCACCCAGGGGGGGACCCAGTACTTC. Protein sequence: CASTQGGTQYF.

This clone was seen more than once but under ten times. The genes are TRBV29-1 and TRBJ2-5, with TRBD2 matching over 10 bases. This CDR3 is 14 amino acids long. Losses at the gene ends were 4 bases for V and 5 bases for J; bases not matched to a gene: 7. Germline V gene lookup returns CDR1 SQVTM and CDR2 ANQGSEA. The CDR3 here is CSVVSSGSRETQYF. In nucleotides, the CDR3 is TGCAGCGTTGTTTCTAGCGGGAGCAGGGAGACCCAGTACTTC.

This sequence joins TRBV5-8 and TRBJ1-1, with 10 bases that match TRBD1. V shed 9 bases, J shed 0 bases, and the junction held 14 bases outside the gene matches. This CDR3 spans 17 amino acids. CDR1 is SGHTS, CDR2 YDEGEE, per germline. The DNA of the CDR3 is TGTGCCACCCACGGCGGGACAGGGGCAATAATGAACACTGAAGCTTTCTTT. Translating gives CATHGGTGAIMNTEAFF.

The V and J genes are TRBV6-2 or TRBV6-3 and TRBJ2-2; TRBD2 matches 15 bases. Germline V gene data show CDR1 as MNHEY and CDR2 as SVGEGT. The CDR3 extends over 20 amino acids. Trimming removed 4 bases from V and 9 bases from J; junction bases left unmatched: 18. Written as DNA, the CDR3 is TGTGCCAGCAGTTCTACCGGGACTAGCGGGGGGATTACCCAGGTTCGGGAGCTGTTTTTT. This encodes CASSSTGTSGGITQVRELFF.

The J gene is TRBJ1-6, the V gene TRBV9; 8 bases agree with TRBD1. CDR1 SGDLS and CDR2 YYNGEE come from the germline V gene. With 4 bases clipped from V and 9 bases from J, the junction kept 9 bases outside the gene matches. This CDR3 is 15 amino acids long. The CDR3 region has the DNA TGTGCCAGCAGCCTCTCCGACAGGGGTCGTTCACCCCTCCACTTT. Its protein product is CASSLSDRGRSPLHF.

V is TRBV4-1 and J is TRBJ2-7; tentative D call: TRBD2 (7 bases). The CDR3 sequence is 18 residues long. The ends were cut back, 2 bases at V and 2 bases at J, with 22 bases in the middle. Germline loops: CDR1 MGHRA, CDR2 YSYEKL. CDR3 residues: CASSQSQGGGLKTYEQYF. Here the CDR3 DNA reads TGCGCCAGCAGCCAATCCCAAGGGGGAGGGTTAAAGACCTACGAGCAGTACTTC.

The V and J genes are TRBV10-3 and TRBJ2-5; D might be TRBD2 (7 bases). The CDR3 sequence is 16 residues long. From germline, CDR1 is ENHRY and CDR2 SYGVKD. V lost 4 bases, J lost 4 bases, and 19 bases lay in between. In DNA, the CDR3 is TGTGCCATCAGTGGTCTCATCGGCGGGGGCGGAGAGACCCAGTACTTC. Translating it yields CAISGLIGGGGETQYF.

Only one count was recorded for this clone. CDR3 nucleotide sequence: TGTGCCAGCAGCTCTGACACAAACTATGGCTACACCTTC. Protein sequence: CASSSDTNYGYTF. This chain joins TRBV5-6 and TRBJ1-2; no definite D call. Trimming removed 3 bases from V and 2 bases from J, with 8 bases in between. This CDR3 has 13 amino acids. CDR1 is SGHDT and CDR2 is YYEEEE in the germline V gene.

The chain joins TRBV3-1 (or the pseudogene TRBV3-2) to TRBJ2-3, with TRBD2 matching over 7 bases. Germline V gives CDR1 LGHDT, CDR2 YNNKEL (reference sequence). The CDR3 runs 14 residues. Trimming at V came to 5 bases and at J to 4 bases, leaving 6 bases not matched to a gene. CDR3 loop: CASSNLRGADTQYF. CDR3 nucleotides: TGTGCCAGCAGCAACCTCCGGGGGGCAGATACGCAGTATTTT.

The chain uses TRBV5-1 and TRBJ2-3; a weak D match, TRBD1 (6 bases). Germline values: CDR1 SGHRS, CDR2 YFSETQ. V lost 8 bases to trimming and J lost 4 bases, with 14 bases between them. The CDR3 spans 13 residues. In DNA form, the CDR3 reads TGCGCCAGTCAAACAGGGAATGCAGATACGCAGTATTTT. Translating it yields CASQTGNADTQYF.

This sequence joins TRBV11-2 and TRBJ2-7; perhaps TRBD2 as D (6 bases). Trimming left V 0 bases short and J 6 bases short, with 12 bases between. Per germline, CDR1 SGHAT and CDR2 FQNNGV. The CDR3 is made up of 14 amino acids. The CDR3 coding sequence is TGTGCCAGCAGCTTAGACAGGAGGGGTGGCGAGCAGTACTTC. Protein product: CASSLDRRGGEQYF.

This chain uses TRBV6-5 with TRBJ1-6, with TRBD1 matching 9 bases. Germline trimming cut 7 bases from V and 9 bases from J; bases unmatched to any gene: 7. The CDR3 has 14 residues. Germline CDR1 and CDR2: MNHEY and SVGAGI. The CDR3 coding sequence is TGTGCCAGCATTGCGGGACAGGGCGGTTCACCCCTCCACTTT. It specifies CASIAGQGGSPLHF.

This clone was observed once. The chain employs TRBV5-3 and TRBJ2-5; the match to TRBD2 covers 7 bases. TRBV5-3 is treated as an ORF (open reading frame) with a function not yet certain. After removal of 4 bases from V and 2 bases from J, the junction contained 11 bases not matched to a gene. This CDR3 has 16 amino acids. The CDR3 DNA follows: TGTGCCAGAAGCGAAGCTAGCGGCCTGCGACAAGAGACCCAGTACTTC. Translating it yields CARSEASGLRQETQYF.

This chain uses TRBV19 with TRBJ1-1; D is undetermined. Germline V lookup: CDR1 LNHDA, CDR2 SQIVND (reference sequence). The V gene lost 5 bases and the J gene lost 2 bases, with 9 bases spanning the gap. This CDR3 has 13 amino acids. CDR3 region: CASSERLNTEAFF. CDR3 coding DNA: TGTGCCAGTAGTGAACGACTCAACACTGAAGCTTTCTTT.

The chain has TRBV28 and TRBJ1-4; D is perhaps TRBD1 (6 bases). The length of the CDR3 is 16 residues. The germline gives CDR1 MDHEN, CDR2 SYDVKM. The V end lost 10 bases, the J end lost 3 bases, and 21 bases lay between the germline ends. The CDR3 protein is CANSLGGRGSNEKLFF. Here the CDR3 DNA reads TGTGCCAACTCACTGGGGGGGCGCGGGTCTAATGAAAAACTGTTTTTT.

In DNA, the CDR3 is TGTGCCAGCAGCCTACAGGGCCGCAATCAGCCCCAGCATTTT. It specifies CASSLQGRNQPQHF. V and J are TRBV6-5 and TRBJ1-5; weak D call: TRBD1 (6 bases). V shed 6 bases and J shed 2 bases, with 11 bases lying between them. This CDR3 is 14 amino acids long. Germline V lookup: CDR1 MNHEY, CDR2 SVGAGI.

This clone was seen once. The chain is built from TRBV6-8 and TRBJ2-7; possibly TRBD2 for D (5 bases). The length of the CDR3 is 12 residues. CDR1 is MNHGY and CDR2 is SAAAGT in the germline V gene. Trimming took off 9 bases at V and 0 bases at J, with 9 bases between the two ends. CDR3 region: CARGSSSYEQYF. The CDR3 region has the DNA TGTGCCAGAGGGAGTAGCTCCTACGAGCAGTACTTC.

The gene calls are TRBV3-1 (or the pseudogene TRBV3-2) and TRBJ2-7, with 9 bases fitting TRBD1. This CDR3 comprises 17 residues. The trim removed 4 bases at V and 6 bases at J, leaving 16 bases unmatched. CDR1 is LGHDT and CDR2 is YNNKEL in the germline V gene (reference sequence). This chain's CDR3 is CASSRRRSGQGGREQYF. The CDR3 DNA sequence: TGTGCCAGCAGCCGCCGAAGGTCGGGACAGGGCGGGCGCGAGCAGTACTTC.

The chain has TRBV30 and TRBJ1-1; 7 bases line up with TRBD1. Germline CDR1 reads GTSNPN; CDR2 reads SVGIG (reference sequence). V gave up 0 bases and J gave up 3 bases; unmatched junction bases: 1. This CDR3 has 13 residues. The CDR3 bases are TGTGCCTGGAGTGTGACAGGGTACACTGAAGCTTTCTTT. Translating it yields CAWSVTGYTEAFF.

In nucleotides, the CDR3 is TGTGCCAGCAGTTTAATTCTCAGGGAGGGAATGAATTCACCCCTCCACTTT. The encoded protein is CASSLILREGMNSPLHF. The chain has TRBV27 and TRBJ1-6, with D possibly TRBD1 on 5 matching bases. The CDR3 spans 17 residues. In germline, CDR1 is MNHEY, CDR2 SMNVEV (reference sequence). The V gene lost 2 bases and the J gene lost 7 bases, with 18 bases spanning the gap.